The clone carrying this T cell receptor beta chain was recorded only once. Its antigen is undetermined. Germline CDR1 LGHNA, CDR2 YSLEER. V lost 3 bases and J lost 5; bases outside the gene matches: 8. This CDR3 spans 16 amino acids. The data derive from a study of post-analysis software for immune sequencing data. Study overall: Relapsing-remitting, secondary progressive and progressive-relapsing forms made up the multiple sclerosis disease courses.

Study-level results: Patients showed TRBV5-6, TRBV5-1 and TRBV20-1 among roughly five TRBV segments more frequent than in controls.

Unique molecular identifiers featured in each of the TCR beta cDNA libraries. Once roughly 0.85 to 11 million T cells were used, roughly 0.5 million cDNA molecules resulted. From the PCR reads, TCRdb called clonotypes with MiXCR, one entry per CDR3 protein. The table shows fewer than 850,000 distinct CDR3 sequences, with about half occurring only once. Sample: blood. V is TRBV4-3 and J is TRBJ2-5; 11 positions agree with TRBD2. The source of this sequence is a girl aged 10 to 17 with multiple sclerosis. DNA for the CDR3: TGCGCCAGCAGCCAGGAACTAGCGGGAGTCCAGGAGACCCAGTACTTC. Protein product: CASSQELAGVQETQYF.